This TCR beta chain is drawn from a study of cytomegalovirus exposure and HLA in healthy donors (dated by TCRdb to 2016 to 2017). Study-wide context: In an earlier analysis of roughly 500 of the donors, about 270 Gb of sequence data and just under 120 million unique TCR beta sequences from about 179 million T cells were reported. An early release that covered some 630 HLA-typed donors contained approximately 300 gigabases of sequencing data and tens of millions of unique TCR sequences. The genetic ancestry cluster associated with self-reported Caucasian donors included approximately 85% of the 398 genotyped donors. The study aimed to test whether signatures of past pathogen exposure could be identified by cataloging public T cell receptors. The study profiled the T cell repertoires of hundreds of subjects by immunosequencing and related them to cytomegalovirus serostatus. In addition to the first cohort of hundreds of subjects, a separate validation cohort of 120 different subjects was used. To predict cytomegalovirus infection status, the study brought together high-throughput TCR immunosequencing, statistical association of individual TCRs with disease status, and machine learning. A later analysis re-examined previously published TCR beta repertoires from just over 650 donors and added high-resolution HLA genotyping to investigate patterns of TCR occurrence. Rather than drawing on any new phenotypic data, the later analysis identified candidate immune exposures from TCR beta sequences and the way those sequences occurred across donors. In an earlier analysis of roughly 540 of the donors, high-throughput TCR beta sequencing was used to judge whether each TCR beta V gene segment behaved as functional or pseudogenic. Alongside the repertoire data, information on donor age, sex, ethnicity and CMV serostatus was compiled. In a later genetic analysis, genome-wide SNP genotypes for about three fifths of the roughly 670 donors were used, and that subset was treated as a discovery cohort. All discovery cohort repertoires had been generated using a single sequencing platform. HLA typing covered class I and class II loci at four-digit resolution. Typing coverage varied by locus: about 620-630 donors for A, B, C, DRB1 and DQB1; more than 500 for DQA1; about 590 for DPA1; approximately 450 for DPB1. About 5 DR-DQ haplotypes were handled as single units for association and clustering, since linkage in the cohort was strong. Among a few hundred genotyped donors of the cohort, an average of roughly 240,000 unique TCR beta nucleotide sequences were sequenced per donor, roughly 18% of them non-productive. Summary of the overall study and its limitations: Broadly in line with IMGT annotations, most TCR beta V segments showed up in productive rearrangements about 87% or about 30% of the time in an earlier analysis of a few hundred of the donors. In a later genetic analysis, a missense DCLRE1C variant was associated with V-gene and J-gene trimming of TCR beta chains, and the association was replicated in an independent cohort. A cluster of highly shared sequence variants was judged likely to be a technical artifact of the sequencing pipeline. In a later analysis, HLA-associated TCR beta chains were found to be more clonally expanded and to have lower generation probabilities than equally common non-associated chains. The earlier analysis of about 600 of the donors excluded roughly 17 rarely observed V segments, including chromosome 9 orphons, because counts were too low. In a later analysis, TCR association rates were found to vary across HLA loci, with the most associated TCRs seen for DRB1 alleles and the fewest for HLA-C alleles. In a later analysis, most CMV-associated TCR beta chains were found to appear HLA-restricted, with HLA associations seemingly driven largely by CMV exposure. According to a later genetic analysis, donors in an Asian-associated ancestry cluster had fewer N-insertions in productive TCRs than the roughly 700-donor mean. Because the 87-base-pair reads could not distinguish some IMGT-functional V segments, including TRBV6-2 and TRBV6-3, those segments were excluded. Across donors, most TCR sequences were observed very rarely, whereas some public TCRs were present in many individuals. The cohort was sequenced for TCR beta chains only, and without alpha or paired-chain data the features that could be detected were limited. Because HLA typing was missing for some donors at each locus, association tests included only the typed subset. Roughly uniform sequencing depth across donors was assumed in presence/absence analyses, although this assumption may not hold. Correlated functional status among segregating V segments might reflect linkage disequilibrium, but an unknown experimental factor could not be ruled out. The classifier was reported to diagnose cytomegalovirus status with high specificity and sensitivity in both the original cohort and the validation cohort. A later analysis reported that several top co-occurrence clusters appeared linked to parvovirus B19, influenza, CMV and Epstein-Barr virus. CMV serostatus was the only immune exposure information available for the cohort. A further reported finding was that TCR beta sequences accurately predicted the HLA-A and HLA-B alleles for most subjects in the first cohort. Strong co-occurrence of HLA alleles, especially DR and DQ, made assigning TCR associations to individual alleles difficult. A later analysis associated 16,951 TCR beta sequences with specific HLA alleles at a false discovery rate of 0.05. It was suggested by the authors that the approach could potentially be generalized to other disease states and immunological phenotypes. In the study, roughly 160 TCR beta chains were listed as associated with cytomegalovirus. A few of the identified cytomegalovirus-associated TCR beta chains were confirmed in vitro to be specific for cytomegalovirus antigens.

The cohort consisted of 650 to 850 healthy bone marrow donors. At the time of sampling, all cohort members were nominally healthy, though unrecorded immune exposures were likely present. The donor was CMV seropositive and was included in the group of 290 or so seropositive cohort members. Every donor gave a peripheral blood sample, and the peripheral blood mononuclear cells from that sample were used for TCR beta sequencing. The Qiagen DNeasy Blood Extraction Kit was used to extract genomic DNA from the blood cell samples. Relative to germline, V is 0 bases shorter and J is 1 base shorter, with 10 bases between their ends. As encoded in the germline V gene, CDR1 is SGDLS while CDR2 is YYNGEE. From cysteine to phenylalanine, the CDR3 is 15 amino acids long. Here the CDR3 DNA is all that survives: 45 bases in frame from base 1. Concerning this clone itself: The target of this receptor is not known. Within one base of it there is no much larger clone, and no base qualities were kept.

The library was prepared using the immunoSEQ multiplex PCR assay. The multiplex PCR relied on a mix of 60 forward primers for TCR Vbeta segments and 13 reverse primers for TCR Jbeta segments. The CDR3 region of rearranged TCR beta genes was amplified from genomic DNA by a multiplex PCR assay. Amplified TCR beta libraries were sequenced as 87-base-pair reads on the Illumina HiSeq System. The source study handled its data this way. A later analysis counted 75 million to 100 million unique TCR beta chains across the 500 to 850 repertoires, and roughly 11 million of these chains were shared by at least two donors. To remove PCR and sequencing errors, raw reads were error-corrected and collapsed into unique sequences using a nearest-neighbor algorithm that merged closely related sequences. Alignment of CDR3 sequences to IMGT reference sequences was used to assign V, D and J gene segments. Each retained sequence needed at least a six-nucleotide match to both a V gene segment and a J gene segment. A rearrangement was called productive if the CDR3 had no stop codons and remained in frame with V and J, and every other rearrangement was called non-productive. Following IMGT convention, CDR3 was defined as the stretch from the second conserved V-encoded cysteine up to the conserved J-encoded phenylalanine. The earlier analysis of about 640 of the donors excluded any sequence lacking an unambiguous match to a single V gene segment. An earlier analysis of some 610 of the donors called V segments functional above 56.7% productive rearrangements and segregating when the between-donor standard deviation exceeded 5%. A statistical classification framework was built for diagnosing cytomegalovirus status from the catalog of TCR beta chain sequences. In a later analysis, V and J genes were assigned by comparing TCR nucleotide sequences against IMGT/GENE-DB human TR gene sequences. Using the TCRdist pipeline, a later analysis assigned CDR3 sequences along with most-parsimonious VDJ recombination scenarios. In a later analysis, each TCR beta chain was defined by its CDR3 amino acid sequence together with its V-gene family, and reads without a unique V-gene family were excluded. As a way to deal with suspected cross-contamination and a sequencing artifact, a later analysis dropped roughly 620 nucleotide sequences that were highly shared and had low generation probability. In a later analysis, a clonal expansion index was calculated for each public chain from normalized within-repertoire ranks of inferred template counts. A later analysis computed generation probabilities with a VDJ recombination model fitted to out-of-frame rearrangements, and checked the results against IGoR. A later analysis scored TCR-TCR, TCR-HLA and TCR-CMV co-occurrence with hypergeometric tests, applying a repertoire-size bias correction to TCR pairs. False discovery rates were estimated in a later analysis by permuting HLA or CMV assignments 20 times. In a later analysis, co-occurring TCRs were grouped using DBSCAN, with TCRdist sequence similarity added in when clustering inside HLA-allele-positive subsets. Co-occurrence clustering excluded repertoires with fewer than 30,000 or more than 120,000 public chains, plus five with anomalous nucleotide sharing. TCRdb re-hosts the immuneACCESS table, in-frame sequences only. Its copies lack some clones; in the studies checked, an unresolved V gene accounts for under half of them, and the cause for the rest is not known. The V and J calls and clone size are taken from that table; D and trimming were inferred from the DNA. This sample lists approximately 120,000 clones; over 65% were detected once. Clones ranked in the top ten supply around 18% of the sample.

The sample consisted of PBMCs. This TCR was sampled from a man aged 18 to 35 in good health and CMV-seropositive. The V and J genes are TRBV9 and TRBJ1-1, with an unclear D gene assignment. The DNA is as follows: TGTGCCAGCAGCGTAGCAGGCAGCCAGAACACTGAAGCTTTCTTT. Its amino acids are CASSVAGSQNTEAFF.